This TCR beta chain stems from a study of T cells after yellow fever vaccination. Generation of TCR cDNA used 5'RACE template switching (which added a universal primer site and UMIs). TCRdb re-called the 5' RACE reads through MiXCR, storing one row per CDR3 protein. The table lists 350,000 or so distinct CDR3 sequences, about 8.3% of them singletons. Study-wide findings and caveats: Peak timing came faster in the weaker secondary response, day 5 versus 15. Reappearance after the booster was seen for most primary-vaccination clones, at 95% to 98% CD4 and roughly 90% CD8.

This clonotype was observed many times. The antigen remains undetermined. V lost 6 bases, J lost 2 bases, and 2 bases stayed unmatched. This CDR3 contains 13 residues. Germline assignment: CDR1 DFQATT and CDR2 SNEGSKA (reference sequence). Sequencing was performed on PBMCs, taken around 45 days after the first yellow fever vaccination. The clonotype was recovered from a man between 18 and 29 years old who received the YFV17D yellow fever vaccine. The chain employs TRBV20-1 and TRBJ2-5, with TRBD1 identical over 11 bases. The DNA for the CDR3 is TGCAGTGCCCGGGACAGGGGGCAAGAGACCCAGTACTTC. It translates to CSARDRGQETQYF.